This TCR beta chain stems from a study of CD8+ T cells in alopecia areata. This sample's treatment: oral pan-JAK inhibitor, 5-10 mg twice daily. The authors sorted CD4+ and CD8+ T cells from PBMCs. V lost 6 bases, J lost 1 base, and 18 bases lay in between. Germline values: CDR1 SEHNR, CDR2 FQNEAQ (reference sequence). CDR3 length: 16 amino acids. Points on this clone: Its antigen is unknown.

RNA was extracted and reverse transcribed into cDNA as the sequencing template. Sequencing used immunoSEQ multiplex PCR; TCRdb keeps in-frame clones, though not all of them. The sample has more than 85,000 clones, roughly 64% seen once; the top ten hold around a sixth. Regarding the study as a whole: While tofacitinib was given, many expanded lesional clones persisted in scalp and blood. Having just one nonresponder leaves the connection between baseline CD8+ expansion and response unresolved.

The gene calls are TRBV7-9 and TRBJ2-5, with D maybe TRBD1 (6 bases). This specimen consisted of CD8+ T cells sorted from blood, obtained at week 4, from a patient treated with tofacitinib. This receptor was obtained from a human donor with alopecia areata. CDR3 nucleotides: TGTGCCAGCAGAAGCCTCGGGGACACCTCCCAAGAGACCCAGTACTTC. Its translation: CASRSLGDTSQETQYF.